This TCR beta chain is from a study of T cells after yellow fever vaccination. This clonotype was observed many times. MiXCR, applied by TCRdb to the 5' RACE reads, yields one record per CDR3 protein. This sample has 25,000 to 30,000 distinct CDR3 sequences, with 5.5% to 8% found just once. The CDR3 runs 14 residues. V lost 3 bases and J 9 bases, leaving 15 bases between the germline ends. V usage is TRBV12-3 or TRBV12-4 and J usage is TRBJ2-1; tentative D call: TRBD2 (5 bases). The clonotype was recovered from a man aged 25 to 40 who received the YFV17D yellow fever vaccine. The specimen comprised PBMCs, either bulk or a sorted T-cell subset (CD4+, CD8+, memory, or dextramer-sorted; not recorded which), sampled on the day of the yellow fever booster vaccination. The CDR3 sequence is CASSLGSAFTEQFF. CDR3 bases: TGTGCCAGCAGTTTGGGTAGCGCCTTCACTGAGCAGTTCTTC.